Presented here are 27 T cell receptor beta chains from one specimen sequenced in a study of read filtering for tumor transcriptome and immune sequencing. From 300 to 400 ng of RNA, a library with molecular barcoded alpha/delta and beta/gamma adaptors was made. Via MiXCR, TCRdb re-called the reads, giving one row per CDR3 protein. The table has about 130,000 distinct CDR3 sequences, 13% seen once; the top ten hold more than 6.5%. The sample taken for sequencing was a population of CD138-negative cells sorted from bone marrow. Receptor source: a donor over 35 with multiple myeloma.

This clonotype was counted ten times or more. The genes are TRBV7-8 and TRBJ2-7, with 13 positions matching TRBD2. Germline CDR1 and CDR2: SGHVS and FQNEAQ. The length of the CDR3 is 16 residues. The ends lost 5 bases at V and 12 bases at J; junction bases unmatched: 16. Written as DNA, the CDR3 is TGTGCCAGCAGCCCAGAACCGGGACTAGCGGGAACGGTAGCGTACTTC. It translates to CASSPEPGLAGTVAYF. The whole variable domain, remainder taken from reference TRBV7-8 and TRBJ2-7, is GAGVSQSPRYKVAKRGQDVALRCDPISGHVSLFWYQQALGQGPEFLTYFQNEAQLDKSGLPSDRFFAERPEGSVSTLKIQRTQQEDSAVYLCASSPEPGLAGTVAYFGPGTRLTVT.

A note on this clonotype: Given a much more abundant clone one base away, this may be a read error. The CDR3: CASSLAGWGKNSDQPQHF. CDR3 DNA: TGTGCCAGCAGCTTGGCAGGTTGGGGGAAGAATAGCGATCAGCCCCAGCATTTT. The chain carries TRBV5-6 and TRBJ1-5; tentatively, D is TRBD1 (5 bases). The CDR3 length is 18 residues. CDR1 is SGHDT, CDR2 YYEEEE, per germline.

This clonotype occurred many times. The chain uses TRBV12-3 or TRBV12-4 and TRBJ2-2; the D gene is possibly TRBD2 (6 bases). V lost 5 bases and J 5 bases, leaving 9 bases between the germline ends. The length of the CDR3 is 13 residues. The CDR3 bases are TGTGCCAGCAGTAGGGCGGGGACCGGGGAGCTGTTTTTT. Its translation: CASSRAGTGELFF.

This clonotype has a count of ten or more. This chain links TRBV5-5 with TRBJ2-3; 8 bases fit TRBD2. The CDR3 is made up of 15 amino acids. V lost 2 bases to trimming and J lost 3 bases; unmatched junction nucleotides: 5. The germline gives CDR1 SGHKS, CDR2 YYEKEE (reference sequence). The CDR3 is CASSFSGTRTDTQYF. For the CDR3, the DNA is TGTGCCAGCAGCTTTTCCGGGACTAGGACAGATACGCAGTATTTT.

The sample holds many counts of this clonotype. The chain employs TRBV20-1 and TRBJ2-2, with 7 bases aligning to TRBD2. Unmatched junction bases numbered 3, after V lost 5 bases and J lost 0 bases. This CDR3 is 14 amino acids long. Germline CDR1 reads DFQATT; CDR2 reads SNEGSKA (reference sequence). CDR3 amino acids: CSAQAGTNTGELFF. CDR3 in DNA: TGCAGTGCTCAAGCGGGAACGAACACCGGGGAGCTGTTTTTT.

The chain has TRBV9 and TRBJ2-1, with D perhaps matching TRBD1 (5 bases). CDR3 length: 17 amino acids. Per the germline V gene, CDR1 is SGDLS and CDR2 is YYNGEE. V was trimmed by 4 bases and J by 0 bases, leaving 17 bases between them. This chain's CDR3 is CASSTPQGPSSYNEQFF. CDR3 in DNA: TGTGCCAGCAGCACCCCCCAGGGCCCAAGCTCCTACAATGAGCAGTTCTTC. The entire variable domain, with the rest obtained from reference TRBV9 and TRBJ2-1, is as follows: DSGVTQTPKHLITATGQRVTLRCSPRSGDLSVYWYQQSLDQGLQFLIQYYNGEERAKGNILERFSAQQFPDLHSELNLSSLELGDSALYFCASSTPQGPSSYNEQFFGPGTRLTVL.

This chain connects TRBV20-1 to TRBJ2-7; 8 nucleotides line up with TRBD2. V lost 6 bases to trimming and J lost 1 base; unmatched junction nucleotides: 8. Germline values: CDR1 DFQATT, CDR2 SNEGSKA (reference sequence). The CDR3 length is 14 residues. The CDR3 coding sequence is TGCAGTGCCCCCCCAAGCGGGAGTTCCTACGAGCAGTACTTC. This translates into CSAPPSGSSYEQYF.

This clonotype was seen only a few times. V usage is TRBV3-1 and J usage is TRBJ1-1; 11 nucleotides align to TRBD1. The V segment lost 5 bases and the J segment 4 bases; nucleotides outside the gene matches: 6. The germline V gene has CDR1 LGHDT and CDR2 YNNKEL (reference sequence). There are 15 residues in the CDR3. CDR3 coding DNA: TGTGCCAGCAGCGAACCCGGGACAGGGGGCACTGAAGCTTTCTTT. Its protein product is CASSEPGTGGTEAFF.

As to this clonotype: Mismatch with germline at one junction end may stem from a read error. The chain recombines TRBV11-2 with TRBJ2-2, with TRBD2 matching over 7 bases. This CDR3 comprises 13 residues. Germline assignment: CDR1 SGHAT and CDR2 FQNNGV. DNA for the CDR3: TGTGCCAACAGCCCACTAGCGCTCGGGGAGCTGTTTTTT. This translates into CANSPLALGELFF.

This clonotype was observed many times. The chain carries TRBV14 and TRBJ1-1; D not resolved. In germline, CDR1 is SGHDN, CDR2 FVKESK. Trimming took off 0 bases at V and 5 bases at J, with 7 bases between the two ends. This CDR3 has 13 residues. The CDR3 is CASSQEGRTEAFF. Written as DNA, the CDR3 is TGTGCCAGCAGCCAAGAAGGGCGGACTGAAGCTTTCTTT.

This clonotype was observed many times. The chain combines TRBV3-1 with TRBJ2-2, with TRBD1 identical over 8 bases. Per germline, CDR1 LGHDT and CDR2 YNNKEL (reference sequence). V shed 5 bases and J 1 base; nucleotides not matched to a gene: 0. This CDR3 spans 14 amino acids. The DNA for the CDR3 is TGTGCCAGCAGCGGACAGGGGAACACCGGGGAGCTGTTTTTT. This gives the protein CASSGQGNTGELFF. Drawing the rest from reference TRBV3-1 and TRBJ2-2, the complete variable domain is DTAVSQTPKYLVTQMGNDKSIKCEQNLGHDTMYWYKQDSKKFLKIMFSYNNKELIINETVPNRFSPKSPDKAHLNLHINSLELGDSAVYFCASSGQGNTGELFFGEGSRLTVL.

This clonotype was picked up one time. A much larger clone sits a single nucleotide away, making a read error possible. The CDR3 DNA reads TGTGCCAGCAGCTCAGGGCAGTACACCGGGGAGCTGTTTTTT. Protein sequence: CASSSGQYTGELFF. The chain employs TRBV7-2 and TRBJ2-2; possible D gene TRBD1, 5 bases. Germline V gene data show CDR1 as SGHTA and CDR2 as FQGNSA. The CDR3 is 14 residues long. Trimming removed 4 bases at V and 3 bases at J, with 9 bases between.

This clonotype was counted at least ten times. J is TRBJ1-1 and V is TRBV6-5; D unresolved. There are 13 residues in the CDR3. The V gene lost 6 bases and the J gene lost 5 bases, with 13 bases spanning the gap. CDR1 MNHEY and CDR2 SVGAGI come from the germline V gene. The CDR3 region is CASSLHLLTEAFF. The CDR3, as DNA: TGTGCCAGCAGCCTCCATCTACTGACTGAAGCTTTCTTT.

The table lists this clonotype with many counts. The rearrangement uses TRBV12-3 or TRBV12-4 and TRBJ2-3; possibly TRBD1 or TRBD2 for D (6 bases each). The V end lost 2 bases, the J end lost 4 bases, and 13 bases lay between the germline ends. This CDR3 has 15 amino acids. CDR3 DNA sequence: TGTGCCAGCAGTTTACGGGGGCAGGGCGCAGATACGCAGTATTTT. Its protein is CASSLRGQGADTQYF.

This clonotype showed up many times. The CDR3 reads CASSQDLGLAGDLGDIQYF. Written as DNA, the CDR3 is TGTGCCAGCAGCCAAGATCTCGGACTAGCGGGAGATCTTGGGGACATTCAGTACTTC. This sequence joins TRBV3-1 and TRBJ2-4; 13 bases map to TRBD2. With V trimmed by 0 bases and J by 8 bases, 13 bases remained unmatched. The germline gives CDR1 LGHDT, CDR2 YNNKEL (reference sequence). The CDR3 runs 19 residues.

This clonotype has a handful of counts. This chain joins TRBV12-3 or TRBV12-4 and TRBJ2-5; TRBD1 matches at 9 bases. The length of the CDR3 is 13 residues. With 7 bases clipped from V and 5 bases from J, the junction kept 5 bases outside the gene matches. The CDR3 sequence is CASTEGQGETQYF. The CDR3 DNA sequence: TGTGCCAGCACCGAAGGACAGGGGGAGACCCAGTACTTC.

This clonotype came up many times. CDR3 residues: CASSHYRLQPGANEKLFF. CDR3 DNA: TGTGCCAGCAGCCATTATCGACTTCAACCTGGGGCTAATGAAAAACTGTTTTTT. V gene TRBV4-2 combines with J gene TRBJ1-4; no firm D call. V was trimmed by 3 bases and J by 3 bases, leaving 20 bases between them. Germline CDR1 LGHNA, CDR2 YNFKEQ. CDR3 length: 18 amino acids.

This clonotype was seen repeatedly, ten times or more. The chain uses TRBV7-2 and TRBJ2-1; 9 bases are shared with TRBD2. The CDR3 extends over 15 amino acids. The germline V gene encodes CDR1 SGHTA and CDR2 FQGNSA. V was clipped by 6 bases and J by 2 bases; unmatched bases: 5. This chain's CDR3 is CASSLLAGPYNEQFF. As DNA, the CDR3 is TGTGCCAGCAGTTTGCTAGCGGGACCCTACAATGAGCAGTTCTTC.

This clonotype was recorded many times. The genes are TRBV20-1 and TRBJ2-1; either TRBD1 or TRBD2 may fit D (5 bases each). Trimming removed 5 bases from V and 0 bases from J, with 14 bases in between. CDR3 length equals 15 residues. Germline V CDR1 and CDR2: DFQATT, SNEGSKA (reference sequence). In nucleotides, the CDR3 is TGCAGTGCTTCTCACGGGGCTAGCTCCTACAATGAGCAGTTCTTC. Residues: CSASHGASSYNEQFF.

As to this clonotype: This sequence may be a read error, since a much larger clone differs from it by one base. This rearrangement joins TRBV5-5 to TRBJ2-3; perhaps TRBD2 as D (5 bases). This CDR3 has 12 amino acids. Per germline, CDR1 SGHKS and CDR2 YYEKEE (reference sequence). V dropped 4 bases and J dropped 4 bases, with 7 bases sitting between them. CDR3 bases: TGTGCCAGCAGCGAGAGGGCAGATACGCAGTATTTT. Translating gives CASSERADTQYF.

This clonotype has ten or more counts. The gene calls are TRBV20-1 and TRBJ2-2; 7 bases are a match to TRBD2. This CDR3 has 15 residues. Germline V gene data show CDR1 as DFQATT and CDR2 as SNEGSKA (reference sequence). V lost 1 base, J lost 6 bases, and 8 bases stayed unmatched. The DNA for the CDR3 is TGCAGTGCTAGAGCTGGCGGGAGCGGGGCCGGGGAGCTGTTTTTT. It yields the protein CSARAGGSGAGELFF.

In its sample, this clonotype was seen many times. The chain links TRBV29-1 to TRBJ1-6; 8 nucleotides align to TRBD1. The CDR3 runs 13 residues. The V gene end was trimmed by 6 bases and the J gene end by 7 bases; junction bases not matched to a gene: 5. From germline, CDR1 is SQVTM and CDR2 ANQGSEA. CDR3 sequence reads: CSVSGGRNSPLHF. The CDR3 DNA is TGCAGCGTCTCAGGGGGCCGAAATTCACCCCTCCACTTT.

The table lists this clonotype with a count of one. This may be a read error: a much more frequent sequence differs by one nucleotide. The genes are TRBV10-3 and TRBJ2-7; 7 positions agree with TRBD2. Germline assignment: CDR1 ENHRY and CDR2 SYGVKD. The CDR3 extends over 17 amino acids. The chain's CDR3 is CAISATPRSGPSCEQYF. The CDR3 nucleotides are TGTGCCATCAGTGCTACCCCCCGTAGCGGGCCTTCCTGCGAGCAGTACTTC.

In this sample, this clonotype turned up many times. The chain carries TRBV7-3 and TRBJ2-1; D might be TRBD1 (6 bases). V was pared by 1 base and J by 5 bases, with 12 bases between. Germline V gene lookup returns CDR1 SGHTA and CDR2 FQGTGA. The CDR3 is made up of 15 amino acids. This chain's CDR3 is CASSLNEGGDNEQFF. DNA for the CDR3: TGTGCCAGCAGCTTAAACGAAGGGGGAGACAATGAGCAGTTCTTC.

This clonotype was seen many times. The chain has TRBV20-1 and TRBJ1-1; no clear D. The germline V gene encodes CDR1 DFQATT and CDR2 SNEGSKA (reference sequence). Trimming cost V 6 bases and J 0 bases, with 17 bases left between them. The CDR3 runs to 15 residues. The CDR3 nucleotides read TGCAGTGCGCCAAGACTGGGGTCGCTGAACACTGAAGCTTTCTTT. Its translation: CSAPRLGSLNTEAFF.

This clonotype came up a few times. The V call is TRBV15, the J call TRBJ2-3; D gene uncertain. CDR1 LNHNV and CDR2 YYDKDF come from the germline V gene (reference sequence). V was cut by 0 bases and J by 4 bases, with 8 bases left in between. CDR3 length equals 14 residues. This CDR3 is CATSREYVADTQYF. In DNA, the CDR3 is TGTGCCACCAGCAGAGAGTATGTCGCAGATACGCAGTATTTT.

This clonotype was seen many times. This chain connects TRBV5-1 to TRBJ2-7, with unresolved D. Trimming removed 0 bases from V and 0 bases from J, with 10 bases in between. The CDR3 runs to 15 residues. Per the germline V gene, CDR1 is SGHRS and CDR2 is YFSETQ. Here the CDR3 DNA reads TGCGCCAGCAGCTTGGAGGTCGGGCCCTCCTACGAGCAGTACTTC. Translation: CASSLEVGPSYEQYF. The variable domain in full, with the rest retrieved from reference TRBV5-1 and TRBJ2-7, is KAGVTQTPRYLIKTRGQQVTLSCSPISGHRSVSWYQQTPGQGLQFLFEYFSETQRNKGNFPGRFSGRQFSNSRSEMNVSTLELGDSALYLCASSLEVGPSYEQYFGPGTRLTVT.